This TCR beta chain emerged from a study of T cells after yellow fever vaccination. The CDR3 is 13 amino acids. The V gene's germline CDR1 is SGHNT and CDR2 YENEEA. J gave up 5 bases and V 5 bases, and 5 bases lay outside the gene matches. Only a few counts were recorded for this clonotype. Its antigen is as yet unknown. Template-switching 5'RACE yielded the TCR cDNA; a universal primer site and UMIs were added in the process. TCRdb called the 5' RACE reads again in MiXCR, with one record for every CDR3 protein. Of some 290,000 distinct CDR3 sequences listed, about 10% are singletons. Findings and caveats of the study: Repertoires sorted by FACS could include abundant clonotypes that are contaminants from the bulk population.

The sequence came from a man aged 18 to 30 who received the YFV17D yellow fever vaccine. Source: CD4+ T cells sorted from PBMCs, taken 45 days after the yellow fever booster vaccination. The V gene is TRBV11-3, the J gene TRBJ2-5; 7 bases line up with TRBD1. As DNA, the CDR3 is TGTGCCAGCAGCCAGACAGGGTCGGAGACCCAGTACTTC. Translating it yields CASSQTGSETQYF.